The entry that follows covers one TCR beta chain sequence. The record originates from a study of blood T cell repertoires in COVID-19. This CDR3 is 17 amino acids long. Germline loops: CDR1 SGHTS, CDR2 YDEGEE. The junction had 9 bases not matched to a gene; V was cut back by 2 bases and J by 5 bases. Sequencing was performed with immunoSEQ multiplex PCR; in TCRdb, only in-frame clones are kept and a portion is missing. The top ten clones hold 9.5% to 10% of a sample with approximately 340,000 clones, roughly 87% of them seen once. Sequencing was carried out using peripheral blood. The receptor comes from a man aged 25 to 40 with COVID-19, enrolled during active disease. The V and J genes are TRBV5-8 and TRBJ2-3; 12 bases line up with TRBD2. This chain's CDR3 is CASSLPPGLAGLDTQYF. The CDR3 bases are TGTGCCAGCAGCTTACCTCCGGGACTAGCGGGTCTAGATACGCAGTATTTT.